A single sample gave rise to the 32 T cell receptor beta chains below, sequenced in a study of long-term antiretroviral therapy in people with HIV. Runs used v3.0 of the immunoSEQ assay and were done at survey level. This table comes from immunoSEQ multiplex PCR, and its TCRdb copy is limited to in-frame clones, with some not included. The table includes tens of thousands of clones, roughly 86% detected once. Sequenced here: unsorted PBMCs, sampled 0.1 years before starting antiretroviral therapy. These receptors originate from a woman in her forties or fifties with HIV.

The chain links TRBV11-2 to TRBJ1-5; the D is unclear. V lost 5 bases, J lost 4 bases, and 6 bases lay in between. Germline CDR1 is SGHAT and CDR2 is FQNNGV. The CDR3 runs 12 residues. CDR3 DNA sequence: TGTGCCAGCAGCCACGAAAATCAGCCCCAGCATTTT. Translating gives CASSHENQPQHF.

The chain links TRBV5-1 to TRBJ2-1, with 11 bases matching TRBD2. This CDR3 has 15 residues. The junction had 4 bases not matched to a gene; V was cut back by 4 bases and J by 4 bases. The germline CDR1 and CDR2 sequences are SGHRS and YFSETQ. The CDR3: CASSRSGGGYNEQFF. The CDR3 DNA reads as TGCGCCAGCAGCCGTAGCGGGGGGGGGTACAATGAGCAGTTCTTC. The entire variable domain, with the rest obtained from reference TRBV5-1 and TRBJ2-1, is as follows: KAGVTQTPRYLIKTRGQQVTLSCSPISGHRSVSWYQQTPGQGLQFLFEYFSETQRNKGNFPGRFSGRQFSNSRSEMNVSTLELGDSALYLCASSRSGGGYNEQFFGPGTRLTVL.

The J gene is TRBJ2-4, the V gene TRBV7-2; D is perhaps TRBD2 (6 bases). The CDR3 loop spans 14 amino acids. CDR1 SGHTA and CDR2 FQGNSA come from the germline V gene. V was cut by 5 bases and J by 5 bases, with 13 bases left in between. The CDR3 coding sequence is TGTGCCAGCAGCAGTACAGGAGGGGAAAACATTCAGTACTTC. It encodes CASSSTGGENIQYF.

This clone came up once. CDR3: CASSFGQNYGYTF. The DNA for the CDR3 is TGTGCCAGCAGCTTCGGACAGAACTATGGCTACACCTTC. The rearrangement joins TRBV7-2 to TRBJ1-2, with D tentatively TRBD1 (6 bases). The CDR3 runs to 13 residues. V dropped 3 bases and J dropped 2 bases, with 7 bases sitting between them. The germline CDR1 and CDR2 sequences are SGHTA and FQGNSA.

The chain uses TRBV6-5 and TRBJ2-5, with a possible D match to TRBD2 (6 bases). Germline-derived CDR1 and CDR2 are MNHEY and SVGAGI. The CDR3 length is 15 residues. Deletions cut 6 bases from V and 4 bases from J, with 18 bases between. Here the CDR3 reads CASRPVGGSGETQYF. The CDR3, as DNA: TGTGCCAGCAGGCCCGTGGGAGGTAGCGGAGAGACCCAGTACTTC.

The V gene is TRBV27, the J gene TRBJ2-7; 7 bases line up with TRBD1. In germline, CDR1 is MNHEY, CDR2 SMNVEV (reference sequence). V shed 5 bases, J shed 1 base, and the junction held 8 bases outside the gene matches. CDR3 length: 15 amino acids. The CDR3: CASSPRGQPSYEQYF. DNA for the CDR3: TGTGCCAGCAGTCCCCGGGGACAGCCTTCCTACGAGCAGTACTTC.

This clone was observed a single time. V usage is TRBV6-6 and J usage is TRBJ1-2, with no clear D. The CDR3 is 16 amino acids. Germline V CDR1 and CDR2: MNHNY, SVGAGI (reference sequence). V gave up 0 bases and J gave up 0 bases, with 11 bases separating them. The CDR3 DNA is TGTGCCAGCAGTTACTCGGAGGAGACACCTAACTATGGCTACACCTTC. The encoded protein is CASSYSEETPNYGYTF.

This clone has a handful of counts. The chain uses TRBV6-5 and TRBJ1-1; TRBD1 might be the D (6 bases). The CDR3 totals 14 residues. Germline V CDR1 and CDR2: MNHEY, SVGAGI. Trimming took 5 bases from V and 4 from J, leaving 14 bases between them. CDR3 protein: CASSPGQLPTEAFF. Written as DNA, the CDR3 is TGTGCCAGCAGTCCTGGACAGTTACCCACTGAAGCTTTCTTT.

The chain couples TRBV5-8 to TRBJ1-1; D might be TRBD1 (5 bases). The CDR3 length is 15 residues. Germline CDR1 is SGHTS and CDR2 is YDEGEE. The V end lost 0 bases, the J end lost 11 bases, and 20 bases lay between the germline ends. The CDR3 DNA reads TGTGCCAGCAGCTTGGCCCTTCGTTTACTCAGGGAGGCTTTCTTT. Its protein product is CASSLALRLLREAFF.

The CDR3 DNA is TGTGCCAGCAGTGTGGACAGGCCGAGCTCCTACGAGCAGTACTTC. Translated: CASSVDRPSSYEQYF. The V gene is TRBV2, the J gene TRBJ2-7; the match to TRBD1 covers 7 bases. Germline V CDR1 and CDR2: SNHLY, FYNNEI. V was clipped by 4 bases and J by 0 bases; unmatched bases: 6. This CDR3 is built from 15 residues. Looking up the rest from reference TRBV2 and TRBJ2-7 gives the full variable domain: EPEVTQTPSHQVTQMGQEVILRCVPISNHLYFYWYRQILGQKVEFLVSFYNNEISEKSEIFDDQFSVERPDGSNFTLKIRSTKLEDSAMYFCASSVDRPSSYEQYFGPGTRLTVT.

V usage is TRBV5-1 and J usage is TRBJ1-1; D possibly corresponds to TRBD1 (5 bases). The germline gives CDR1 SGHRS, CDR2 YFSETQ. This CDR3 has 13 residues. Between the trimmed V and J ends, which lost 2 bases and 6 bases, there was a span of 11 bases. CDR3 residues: CASSFSSGAEAFF. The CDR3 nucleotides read TGCGCCAGCAGCTTTTCCTCGGGGGCTGAAGCTTTCTTT.

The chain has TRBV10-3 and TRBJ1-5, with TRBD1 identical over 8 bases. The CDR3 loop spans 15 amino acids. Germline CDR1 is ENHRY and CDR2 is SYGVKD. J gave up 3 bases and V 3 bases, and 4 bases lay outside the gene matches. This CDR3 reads CAISEQGGVNQPQHF. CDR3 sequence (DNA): TGTGCCATCAGTGAACAGGGGGGTGTCAATCAGCCCCAGCATTTT.

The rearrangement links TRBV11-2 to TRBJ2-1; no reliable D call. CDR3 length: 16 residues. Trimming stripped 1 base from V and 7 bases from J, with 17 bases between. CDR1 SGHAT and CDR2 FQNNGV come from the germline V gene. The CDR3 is CASSLALVQARNEQFF. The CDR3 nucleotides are TGTGCCAGCAGCTTAGCCCTGGTCCAAGCCAGGAATGAGCAGTTCTTC.

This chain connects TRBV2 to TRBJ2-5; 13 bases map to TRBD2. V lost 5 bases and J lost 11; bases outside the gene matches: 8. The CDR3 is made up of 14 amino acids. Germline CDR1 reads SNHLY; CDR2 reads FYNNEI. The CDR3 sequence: CASSRGLAGDPQYF. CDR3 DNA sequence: TGTGCCAGCAGTCGAGGACTAGCGGGGGACCCTCAGTACTTC.

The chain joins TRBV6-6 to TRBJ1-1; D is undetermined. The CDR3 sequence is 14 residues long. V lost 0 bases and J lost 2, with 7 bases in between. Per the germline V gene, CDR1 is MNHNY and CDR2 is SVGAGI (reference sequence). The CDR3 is CASSYSEGNTEAFF. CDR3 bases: TGTGCCAGCAGTTACTCCGAGGGTAACACTGAAGCTTTCTTT.

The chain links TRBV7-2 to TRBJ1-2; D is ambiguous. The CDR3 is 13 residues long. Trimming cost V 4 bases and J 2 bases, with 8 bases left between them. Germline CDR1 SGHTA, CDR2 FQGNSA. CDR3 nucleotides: TGTGCCAGCAGCTCTACACCCAACTATGGCTACACCTTC. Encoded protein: CASSSTPNYGYTF.

In DNA form, the CDR3 reads TGCGCCAGCAGCCGGACTAGCGGGGGGGCAAACACCGGGGAGCTGTTTTTT. Protein product: CASSRTSGGANTGELFF. This rearrangement joins TRBV4-1 to TRBJ2-2; 15 bases are a match to TRBD2. Germline CDR1 and CDR2: MGHRA and YSYEKL. V dropped 4 bases and J dropped 2; count of bases not matched to a gene: 2. The CDR3 is made up of 17 amino acids.

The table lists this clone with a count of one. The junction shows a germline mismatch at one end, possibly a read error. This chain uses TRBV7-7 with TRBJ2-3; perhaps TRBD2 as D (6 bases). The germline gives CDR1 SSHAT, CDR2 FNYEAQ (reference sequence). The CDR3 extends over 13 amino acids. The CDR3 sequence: CASSITRGDTQYF. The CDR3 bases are TGTGCTAGCAGTATCACGCGGGGAGATACGCAGTATTTT.

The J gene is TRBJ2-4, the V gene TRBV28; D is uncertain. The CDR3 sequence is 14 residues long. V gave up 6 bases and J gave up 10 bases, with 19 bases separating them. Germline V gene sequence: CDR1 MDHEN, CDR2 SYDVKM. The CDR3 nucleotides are TGTGCCAGCAGACATAGCCCGGACGCCGATATTCAGTACTTC. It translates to CASRHSPDADIQYF.

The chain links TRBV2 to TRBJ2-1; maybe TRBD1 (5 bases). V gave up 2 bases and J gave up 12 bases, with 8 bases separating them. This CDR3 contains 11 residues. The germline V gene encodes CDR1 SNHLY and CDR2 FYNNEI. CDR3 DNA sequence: TGTGCCAGCAGTGAACAGGGTGGGCAGTTCTTC. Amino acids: CASSEQGGQFF.

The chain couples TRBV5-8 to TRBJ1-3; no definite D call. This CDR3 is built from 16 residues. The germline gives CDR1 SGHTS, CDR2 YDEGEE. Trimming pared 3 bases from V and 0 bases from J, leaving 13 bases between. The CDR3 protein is CASSSARFTSGNTIYF. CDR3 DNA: TGTGCCAGCAGCTCCGCCCGTTTCACCTCTGGAAACACCATATATTTT.

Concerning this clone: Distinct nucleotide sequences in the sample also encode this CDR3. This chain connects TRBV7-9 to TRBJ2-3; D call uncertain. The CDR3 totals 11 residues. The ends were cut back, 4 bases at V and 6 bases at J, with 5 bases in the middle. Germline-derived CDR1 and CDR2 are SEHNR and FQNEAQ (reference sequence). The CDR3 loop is CASSYSDTQYF. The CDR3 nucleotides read TGTGCCAGCAGCTACTCGGATACGCAGTATTTT.

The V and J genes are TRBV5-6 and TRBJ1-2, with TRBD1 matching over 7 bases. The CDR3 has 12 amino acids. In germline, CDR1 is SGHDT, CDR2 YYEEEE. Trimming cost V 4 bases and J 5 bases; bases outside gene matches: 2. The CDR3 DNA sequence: TGTGCCAGCAGCGAGGGGGCGTATGGCTACACCTTC. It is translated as CASSEGAYGYTF.

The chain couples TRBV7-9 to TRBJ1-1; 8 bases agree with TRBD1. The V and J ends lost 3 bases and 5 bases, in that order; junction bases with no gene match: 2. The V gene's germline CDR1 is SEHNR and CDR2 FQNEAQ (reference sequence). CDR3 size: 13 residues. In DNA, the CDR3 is TGTGCCAGCAGCTTCAGGGGGCGAACTGAAGCTTTCTTT. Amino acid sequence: CASSFRGRTEAFF.

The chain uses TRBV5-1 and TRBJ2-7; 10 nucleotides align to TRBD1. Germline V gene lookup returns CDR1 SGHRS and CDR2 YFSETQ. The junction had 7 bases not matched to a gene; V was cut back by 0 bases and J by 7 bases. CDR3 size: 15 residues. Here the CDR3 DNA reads TGCGCCAGCAGCTTGGGACAGGGGGCCCTCTGGGAGCAGTACTTC. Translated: CASSLGQGALWEQYF. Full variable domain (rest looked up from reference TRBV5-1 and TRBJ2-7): KAGVTQTPRYLIKTRGQQVTLSCSPISGHRSVSWYQQTPGQGLQFLFEYFSETQRNKGNFPGRFSGRQFSNSRSEMNVSTLELGDSALYLCASSLGQGALWEQYFGPGTRLTVT.

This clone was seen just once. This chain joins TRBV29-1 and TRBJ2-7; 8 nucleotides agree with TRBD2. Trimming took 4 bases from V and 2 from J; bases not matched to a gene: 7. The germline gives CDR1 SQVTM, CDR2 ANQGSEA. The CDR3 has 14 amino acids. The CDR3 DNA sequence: TGCAGCGTTGGCGGTAGCGGGGCAACCTACGAGCAGTACTTC. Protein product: CSVGGSGATYEQYF.

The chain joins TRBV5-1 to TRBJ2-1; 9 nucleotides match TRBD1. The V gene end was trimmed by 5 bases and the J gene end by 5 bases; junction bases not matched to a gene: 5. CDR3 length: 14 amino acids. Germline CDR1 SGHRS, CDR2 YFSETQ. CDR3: CASRDTGGHNEQFF. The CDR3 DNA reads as TGCGCCAGCAGAGACACAGGGGGCCACAATGAGCAGTTCTTC.

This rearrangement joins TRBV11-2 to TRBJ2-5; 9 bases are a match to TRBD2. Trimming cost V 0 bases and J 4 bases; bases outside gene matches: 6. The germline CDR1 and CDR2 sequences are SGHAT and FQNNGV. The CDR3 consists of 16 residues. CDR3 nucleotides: TGTGCCAGCAGCTTAGATAGGGCGGGGGGGCTAGAGACCCAGTACTTC. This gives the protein CASSLDRAGGLETQYF.

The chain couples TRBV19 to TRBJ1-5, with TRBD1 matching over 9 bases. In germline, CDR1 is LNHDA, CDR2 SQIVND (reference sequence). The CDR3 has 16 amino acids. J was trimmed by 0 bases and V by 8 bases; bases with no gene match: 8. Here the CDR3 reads CASSRTGGRSNQPQHF. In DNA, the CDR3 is TGTGCCAGTTCAAGAACAGGGGGCCGTAGCAATCAGCCCCAGCATTTT.

CDR3 nucleotide sequence: TGTGCCAGCAGCGGTGACCTTAGCGGGGGAGAGGGCTGGAATACGCAGTATTTT. Amino acids: CASSGDLSGGEGWNTQYF. The V and J genes are TRBV7-2 and TRBJ2-3, with 9 nucleotides matching TRBD2. CDR1 SGHTA and CDR2 FQGNSA come from the germline V gene. Trimming cost V 5 bases and J 7 bases; bases outside gene matches: 19. The CDR3 totals 18 residues.

CDR3 sequence (DNA): TGTGCCAGCAGACTCAGGGGAGGTCCCTCCTACGAGCAGTACTTC. Translating gives CASRLRGGPSYEQYF. The V call is TRBV2, the J call TRBJ2-7; D might be TRBD1 or TRBD2, each matching 6 bases. Germline assignment: CDR1 SNHLY and CDR2 FYNNEI. The CDR3 covers 15 residues. Trimming shortened V by 6 bases and J by 0 bases, and 15 bases separated the two germline ends. The full variable domain, completed using reference TRBV2 and TRBJ2-7, is EPEVTQTPSHQVTQMGQEVILRCVPISNHLYFYWYRQILGQKVEFLVSFYNNEISEKSEIFDDQFSVERPDGSNFTLKIRSTKLEDSAMYFCASRLRGGPSYEQYFGPGTRLTVT.

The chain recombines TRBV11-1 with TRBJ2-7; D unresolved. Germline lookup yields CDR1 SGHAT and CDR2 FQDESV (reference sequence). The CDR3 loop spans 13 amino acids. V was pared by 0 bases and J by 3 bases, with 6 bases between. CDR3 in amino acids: CASSLAQNYEQYF. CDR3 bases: TGTGCCAGCAGCTTAGCCCAAAACTACGAGCAGTACTTC.